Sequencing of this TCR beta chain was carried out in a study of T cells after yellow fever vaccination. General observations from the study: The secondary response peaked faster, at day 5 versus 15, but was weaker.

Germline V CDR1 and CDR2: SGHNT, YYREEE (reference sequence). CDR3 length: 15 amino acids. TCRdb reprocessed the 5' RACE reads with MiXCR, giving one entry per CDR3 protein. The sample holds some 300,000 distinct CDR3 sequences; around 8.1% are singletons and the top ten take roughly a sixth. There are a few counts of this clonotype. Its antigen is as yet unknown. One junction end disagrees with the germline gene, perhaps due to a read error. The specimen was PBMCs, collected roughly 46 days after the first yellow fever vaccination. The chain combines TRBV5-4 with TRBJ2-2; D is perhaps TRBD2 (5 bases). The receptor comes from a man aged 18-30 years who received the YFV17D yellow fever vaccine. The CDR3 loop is CASSLEAGNAGELFF. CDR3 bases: TGTGCCAGCAGCTTGGAGGCCGGGAACGCCGGGGAGCTGTTTTTT.